The rows below give T cell receptor beta chains drawn from one sample of a study of cytomegalovirus exposure and HLA in healthy donors. The table came from immunoSEQ multiplex PCR; TCRdb's copy has only in-frame clones and leaves some out. The sample holds over 250,000 clones, roughly 90% seen once. Source material: PBMCs. The receptors were sampled from a woman in her twenties or thirties in good health and CMV-seropositive. The CDR3 runs from the conserved cysteine through the conserved F or W.

v_call,j_call,cdr3_length,cdr3_aa
TRBV6-5,TRBJ2-1,13,CASSGSSYNEQFF
TRBV7-2,TRBJ1-2,16,CASSFGKWGSTYGYTF
TRBV9,TRBJ2-1,15,CASSSPSGTSAEQFF
TRBV28,TRBJ1-5,15,CASSASGPNNQPQHF
TRBV7-2,TRBJ1-1,16,CASSLSRSGVNTEAFF
TRBV19,TRBJ2-5,14,CASSIGQGEETQYF
TRBV5-1,TRBJ2-3,14,CASSFRTGTDTQYF
TRBV7-2,TRBJ2-2,18,CASSPGRGSAQNTGELFF
TRBV25-1,TRBJ2-5,15,CASSEGTGWGETQYF
TRBV15,TRBJ2-7,14,CATRSGGNSYEQYF
TRBV2,TRBJ1-2,15,CASSEPLGGHYGYTF
TRBV6-5,TRBJ1-3,15,CASSLQGVRGNTIYF
TRBV7-9,TRBJ1-1,15,CASGRGRAANTEAFF
TRBV19,TRBJ2-7,16,CASRDTGTESSYEQYF
TRBV15,TRBJ2-7,16,CATSRDRDRVLYEQYF
TRBV5-6,TRBJ1-6,14,CASSWLDRVSPLHF
TRBV4-3,TRBJ1-6,17,CASSQASGNSYNSPLHF
TRBV9,TRBJ2-7,14,CASSVEVRSYEQYF
TRBV27,TRBJ1-2,15,CASSFSSRHPGGYTF
TRBV10-2,TRBJ1-1,17,CASSESSQGPENTEAFF
TRBV15,TRBJ2-7,15,CATSTPGTGLYEQYF
TRBV5-5,TRBJ1-2,15,CASSLAEGFSYGYTF
TRBV5-6,TRBJ1-1,14,CASSWDRGKTEAFF
TRBV6-5,TRBJ1-5,15,CASSPDRGGNQPQHF
TRBV2,TRBJ1-2,19,CASISLKRDNGNTNYGYTF
TRBV2,TRBJ2-5,14,CASSDSRFQETQYF
TRBV19,TRBJ2-2,11,CASSYTGELFF
TRBV6-1,TRBJ1-2,14,CASSEANSQGGYTF
TRBV10-3,TRBJ2-1,10,CAIGLDEQFF
TRBV4-3,TRBJ1-1,15,CASSQDRRARTEAFF
TRBV4-2,TRBJ1-5,15,CASSQGAGKEQPQHF
TRBV28,TRBJ2-1,15,CASSPRYASYNEQFF
TRBV30,TRBJ1-2,13,CAWISHRGDGYTF
TRBV4-3,TRBJ1-2,17,CASSQDIVQGGNYGYTF
TRBV27,TRBJ2-5,13,CASSLYLGETQYF
TRBV15,TRBJ2-5,16,CATSRDPGNTVGTQYF
TRBV2,TRBJ2-3,14,CASNEAASTDTQYF
TRBV5-4,TRBJ2-5,14,CASSPPSGAETQYF
TRBV6-1,TRBJ1-1,14,CASSETVSNTEAFF
TRBV2,TRBJ1-6,13,CASSPIQNSPLHF
TRBV13,TRBJ2-3,15,CASRTALSPTDTQYF
TRBV5-8,TRBJ1-5,13,CASSFFSNQPQHF
TRBV27,TRBJ1-2,13,CASSLGIGYGYTF
TRBV27,TRBJ1-5,12,CASSFLGQPQHF